Following are 15 T cell receptor beta chains from one sample sequenced in a study of blood T cell repertoires in COVID-19. Assay used: immunoSEQ multiplex PCR; TCRdb lists only in-frame clones, some missing. The sample consists of 250,000 to 300,000 clones, around 89% of them appearing once. The specimen sequenced was PBMCs or T cells enriched from blood (not recorded which). The receptors were gathered from a woman aged 55-70 years in a cohort exposed to, infected with or recovered from COVID-19 (not recorded which).

The V gene is TRBV7-9, the J gene TRBJ1-1; 7 bases match TRBD1. Germline V gene lookup returns CDR1 SEHNR and CDR2 FQNEAQ (reference sequence). The junction had 6 bases not matched to a gene; V was cut back by 4 bases and J by 1 base. CDR3 size: 15 residues. This CDR3 is CASSSRQGRNTEAFF. The CDR3 nucleotides read TGTGCCAGCAGCTCCCGACAGGGAAGGAACACTGAAGCTTTCTTT.

The V and J genes are TRBV18 and TRBJ2-1; a possible D gene is TRBD2 (6 bases). V gave up 5 bases and J gave up 5 bases, with 10 bases separating them. CDR3 size: 13 residues. Germline CDR1 and CDR2: KGHSH and LQKENI. The CDR3 sequence: CASSWGLNNEQFF. CDR3 DNA: TGTGCCAGCTCATGGGGACTTAACAATGAGCAGTTCTTC.

J is TRBJ1-2 and V is TRBV6-4, with 7 bases aligning to TRBD1. V shed 6 bases and J 4 bases; nucleotides not matched to a gene: 5. Germline assignment: CDR1 MRHNA and CDR2 SNTAGT. The CDR3 runs to 13 residues. The CDR3 nucleotides are TGTGCCAGCAGCGCGGGACAGCTCTATGGCTACACCTTC. Its translation: CASSAGQLYGYTF.

The gene calls are TRBV7-3 and TRBJ2-7; TRBD1 is a possible D gene (7 bases). The CDR3 has 15 amino acids. The ends were cut back, 6 bases at V and 0 bases at J, with 15 bases in the middle. The germline V gene has CDR1 SGHTA and CDR2 FQGTGA. This CDR3 reads CASSSQGGNSYEQYF. In DNA, the CDR3 is TGTGCCAGCAGTTCCCAGGGGGGCAACTCCTACGAGCAGTACTTC.

CDR3 in amino acids: CASHWTSGRNEQFF. In nucleotides, the CDR3 is TGTGCCAGCCATTGGACTAGCGGGAGAAATGAGCAGTTCTTC. This chain connects TRBV7-2 to TRBJ2-1; 13 bases agree with TRBD2. Germline V gene data show CDR1 as SGHTA and CDR2 as FQGNSA. The CDR3 runs to 14 residues. The junction had 5 bases not matched to a gene; V was cut back by 8 bases and J by 7 bases.

This chain connects TRBV19 to TRBJ1-2; D possibly corresponds to TRBD1 (6 bases). This CDR3 comprises 14 residues. V was clipped by 6 bases and J by 8 bases, with 19 bases between them. Germline CDR1 and CDR2: LNHDA and SQIVND (reference sequence). The CDR3 DNA follows: TGTGCCAGTAGCCCTACAGGGCCTCGCCACGGCTACACCTTC. Translating gives CASSPTGPRHGYTF.

The V and J genes are TRBV7-2 and TRBJ2-5; 7 nucleotides align to TRBD1. Germline CDR1 SGHTA, CDR2 FQGNSA. The CDR3 is 14 residues long. The trim removed 3 bases at V and 4 bases at J, leaving 5 bases unmatched. CDR3 sequence reads: CASSFGTALETQYF. CDR3 coding DNA: TGTGCCAGCAGCTTCGGGACAGCGTTAGAGACCCAGTACTTC.

DNA of the CDR3: TGTGCCAGCAGCCGACAGAATACTGAAGCTTTCTTT. Translated, it gives CASSRQNTEAFF. This chain joins TRBV6-6 and TRBJ1-1, with D perhaps TRBD1 (5 bases). This CDR3 contains 12 residues. Trimming removed 6 bases from V and 5 bases from J, with 10 bases in between. Germline CDR1 MNHNY, CDR2 SVGAGI (reference sequence).

The chain uses TRBV5-1 and TRBJ2-7; 10 bases map to TRBD2. The CDR3 covers 15 residues. V gave up 4 bases and J gave up 7 bases; unmatched junction bases: 11. Per the germline V gene, CDR1 is SGHRS and CDR2 is YFSETQ. Here the CDR3 reads CASSPSSGSGEEQYF. The CDR3 bases are TGCGCCAGCAGCCCATCTAGCGGGAGTGGAGAAGAGCAGTACTTC.

This clone was seen just once. This chain joins TRBV24-1 and TRBJ2-6; D might be TRBD1 (7 bases). Trimming stripped 4 bases from V and 1 base from J, with 13 bases between. CDR1 and CDR2 from the germline V gene are KGHDR and SFDVKD. The CDR3 is 17 amino acids. This CDR3 reads CATSDPAGGSGANVLTF. The CDR3 DNA reads as TGTGCCACCAGTGACCCCGCAGGGGGGTCTGGGGCCAACGTCCTGACTTTC.

The chain joins TRBV6-1 to TRBJ2-2; TRBD1 matches at 9 bases. CDR3 length: 16 amino acids. V trimming: 3 bases; J trimming: 0 bases; junction bases outside the gene matches: 2. Germline V CDR1 and CDR2: MNHNS, SASEGT. CDR3 amino acids: CASSDRDRANTGELFF. Written as DNA, the CDR3 is TGTGCCAGCAGTGACCGGGACAGGGCGAACACCGGGGAGCTGTTTTTT.

The chain employs TRBV7-3 and TRBJ2-1, with D uncertain. The CDR3 consists of 13 residues. Per germline, CDR1 SGHTA and CDR2 FQGTGA. V was cut by 0 bases and J by 7 bases, with 7 bases left in between. The CDR3 bases are TGTGCCAGCAGCTTAACGTACGGGAATGAGCAGTTCTTC. It codes for CASSLTYGNEQFF.

The rearrangement links TRBV5-1 to TRBJ2-6, with 7 positions matching TRBD2. The CDR3 is 15 amino acids. The germline V gene encodes CDR1 SGHRS and CDR2 YFSETQ. Germline trimming cut 4 bases from V and 1 base from J; bases unmatched to any gene: 2. The CDR3 DNA follows: TGCGCCAGCAGCCCCGGGGGGTCTGGGGCCAACGTCCTGACTTTC. This translates into CASSPGGSGANVLTF. The entire variable domain, with the rest obtained from reference TRBV5-1 and TRBJ2-6, is as follows: KAGVTQTPRYLIKTRGQQVTLSCSPISGHRSVSWYQQTPGQGLQFLFEYFSETQRNKGNFPGRFSGRQFSNSRSEMNVSTLELGDSALYLCASSPGGSGANVLTFGAGSRLTVL.

This chain links TRBV9 with TRBJ2-3; D is unclear. This CDR3 comprises 15 residues. V lost 5 bases and J lost 0, with 13 bases in between. CDR1 and CDR2 from the germline V gene are SGDLS and YYNGEE. The CDR3 here is CASSRGTTSTDTQYF. The CDR3 DNA reads TGTGCCAGCAGTAGAGGAACCACTAGCACAGATACGCAGTATTTT.

The rearrangement joins TRBV3-1 (or the pseudogene TRBV3-2) to TRBJ2-3, with D unresolved. V was trimmed by 3 bases and J by 4 bases, leaving 8 bases between them. This CDR3 has 13 residues. Germline V lookup: CDR1 LGHDT, CDR2 YNNKEL (reference sequence). The CDR3 region has the DNA TGTGCCAGCAGCCATACACCCCCAGATACGCAGTATTTT. Protein sequence: CASSHTPPDTQYF.